A single sample is the source of the 28 T cell receptor beta chains below, sequenced in a study of blood T cell repertoires in COVID-19 (TCRdb year 2020). The library was produced with the immunoSEQ multiplex PCR assay. TCRdb stores this immuneACCESS table with in-frame sequences only. Part of the clones is absent; in the studies checked, under half of the shortfall reflects unresolved V genes, and no reason is known for the rest. In this sample the table shows 150,000 to 200,000 clones, approximately 85% of which occur a single time. The ten top clones hold more than 2.5% of the sample. The sample was peripheral blood. The receptors were sampled from a man in his sixties with acute or convalescent COVID-19.

The chain employs TRBV24-1 and TRBJ2-7; D is possibly TRBD1 (7 bases). V shed 2 bases and J shed 4 bases, with 11 bases lying between them. The CDR3 consists of 14 residues. Germline CDR1 and CDR2: KGHDR and SFDVKD. CDR3 sequence: CATSDSQGGYEQYF. CDR3 sequence (DNA): TGTGCCACCAGTGATTCGCAGGGGGGATACGAGCAGTACTTC.

With respect to this clone: The junction does not match germline at one end; this may be a read error. This rearrangement joins TRBV5-5 to TRBJ2-6; 8 bases fit TRBD1. The CDR3 loop spans 20 amino acids. Germline loops: CDR1 SGHKS, CDR2 YYEKEE (reference sequence). The CDR3 DNA is TGTGCCCGCAGCTTGGGTGGGGGCAGGGGGCGCGGCTCTGGGGCCAACGTCCTGACTTTC. Its translation is CARSLGGGRGRGSGANVLTF. Complete variable domain (other parts from reference TRBV5-5 and TRBJ2-6): DAGVTQSPTHLIKTRGQQVTLRCSPISGHKSVSWYQQVLGQGPQFIFQYYEKEERGRGNFPDRFSARQFPNYSSELNVNALLLGDSALYLCARSLGGGRGRGSGANVLTFGAGSRLTVL.

This clone was observed once. V gene TRBV7-2 combines with J gene TRBJ2-1; 8 bases fit TRBD2. The CDR3 length is 18 residues. CDR1 and CDR2 from the germline V gene are SGHTA and FQGNSA. V was clipped by 1 base and J by 1 base; unmatched bases: 9. The CDR3 nucleotides read TGTGCCAGCAGCTTAGTATCCGGGAGGGCCCGGTCCTACAATGAGCAGTTCTTC. This codes for CASSLVSGRARSYNEQFF.

The genes are TRBV2 and TRBJ1-5, with 9 bases identical to TRBD1. The CDR3 totals 14 residues. From germline, CDR1 is SNHLY and CDR2 FYNNEI. The V gene end was trimmed by 6 bases and the J gene end by 5 bases; junction bases not matched to a gene: 5. The CDR3 loop reads CASSRQGGDQPQHF. The CDR3 DNA is TGTGCCAGCAGCCGACAGGGGGGCGATCAGCCCCAGCATTTT.

J is TRBJ2-2 and V is TRBV9, with D perhaps TRBD1 (5 bases). The V gene's germline CDR1 is SGDLS and CDR2 YYNGEE. Trimming took 4 bases from V and 6 from J, leaving 13 bases between them. The CDR3 is 14 amino acids. CDR3 amino acids: CASSPKGLAGELFF. CDR3 nucleotide sequence: TGTGCCAGCAGCCCCAAGGGGCTGGCCGGGGAGCTGTTTTTT.

This clone was recorded only once. The rearrangement links TRBV11-2 to TRBJ1-1; tentative D call: TRBD1 (5 bases). The CDR3 covers 15 residues. Per germline, CDR1 SGHAT and CDR2 FQNNGV. The V and J ends lost 0 bases and 3 bases respectively, with 11 bases between them. Here the CDR3 DNA reads TGTGCCAGCAGCTTAGATAGGGGTAAGGACACTGAAGCTTTCTTT. It is translated as CASSLDRGKDTEAFF.

The chain links TRBV4-2 to TRBJ2-5; 11 nucleotides align to TRBD2. Germline assignment: CDR1 LGHNA and CDR2 YNFKEQ. The CDR3 length is 15 residues. Unmatched junction bases numbered 2, after V lost 4 bases and J lost 1 base. As DNA, the CDR3 is TGTGCCAGCAGCCCCGGGACTAGCGGCCAAGAGACCCAGTACTTC. Its protein is CASSPGTSGQETQYF.

The CDR3 protein is CASTPGRQETQYF. DNA of the CDR3: TGTGCCAGCACCCCAGGCCGGCAAGAGACCCAGTACTTC. The chain couples TRBV5-6 to TRBJ2-5, with D unclear. The germline V gene has CDR1 SGHDT and CDR2 YYEEEE. The germline V and J ends were trimmed by 6 bases and 2 bases, with 11 bases remaining between them. The CDR3 extends over 13 amino acids. Together with reference TRBV5-6 and TRBJ2-5, the CDR3 gives the full variable domain: DAGVTQSPTHLIKTRGQQVTLRCSPKSGHDTVSWYQQALGQGPQFIFQYYEEEERQRGNFPDRFSGHQFPNYSSELNVNALLLGDSALYLCASTPGRQETQYFGPGTRLLVL.

The chain is built from TRBV19 and TRBJ2-1, with TRBD1 identical over 7 bases. The length of the CDR3 is 16 residues. Germline CDR1 and CDR2: LNHDA and SQIVND (reference sequence). The ends lost 3 bases at V and 1 base at J; junction bases unmatched: 6. The CDR3, as DNA: TGTGCCAGTAGTATCAGAAAGGGGGCATCCTACAATGAGCAGTTCTTC. Amino acids: CASSIRKGASYNEQFF.

The chain uses TRBV19 and TRBJ1-1; the match to TRBD1 covers 7 bases. The CDR3 runs 15 residues. V was clipped by 3 bases and J by 1 base; unmatched bases: 5. CDR1 and CDR2 (germline): LNHDA, SQIVND (reference sequence). CDR3 DNA: TGTGCCAGTAGTATCTCCGGGACAGCGAACACTGAAGCTTTCTTT. Translating it yields CASSISGTANTEAFF.

J is TRBJ1-1 and V is TRBV20-1; weak D call: TRBD1 (6 bases). The CDR3 spans 18 residues. CDR1 is DFQATT, CDR2 SNEGSKA, per germline (reference sequence). V lost 3 bases to trimming and J lost 6 bases, with 29 bases between them. CDR3 region: CSASPNPQGVGVRPEAFF. The CDR3 DNA sequence: TGCAGTGCTAGTCCCAACCCACAGGGAGTGGGGGTGAGGCCTGAAGCTTTCTTT.

This clone was observed a single time. V gene TRBV9 combines with J gene TRBJ2-4, with D possibly matching TRBD1 (5 bases). V lost 4 bases to trimming and J lost 0 bases, with 14 bases between them. Germline CDR1 and CDR2: SGDLS and YYNGEE. The CDR3 has 16 amino acids. CDR3 in amino acids: CASSPTTALAKNIQYF. The CDR3 bases are TGTGCCAGCAGCCCGACGACAGCTCTAGCCAAAAACATTCAGTACTTC.

The genes are TRBV9 and TRBJ2-2; the D gene is possibly TRBD2 (5 bases). Trimming pared 0 bases from V and 5 bases from J, leaving 14 bases between. Germline CDR1 SGDLS, CDR2 YYNGEE. The CDR3 loop spans 16 amino acids. The CDR3 region is CASSVAGFPLTGELFF. DNA for the CDR3: TGTGCCAGCAGCGTAGCGGGGTTCCCCTTAACCGGGGAGCTGTTTTTT.

The rearrangement links TRBV19 to TRBJ2-3; 7 bases align to TRBD2. Germline V gene sequence: CDR1 LNHDA, CDR2 SQIVND (reference sequence). The CDR3 is made up of 15 amino acids. The V segment lost 3 bases and the J segment 2 bases; nucleotides outside the gene matches: 5. CDR3 in amino acids: CASSMGGLNTDTQYF. In nucleotides, the CDR3 is TGTGCCAGTAGTATGGGGGGGTTGAACACAGATACGCAGTATTTT.

This chain uses TRBV24-1 with TRBJ2-1, with 9 bases that match TRBD2. The junction had 8 bases not matched to a gene; V was cut back by 6 bases and J by 9 bases. Per germline, CDR1 KGHDR and CDR2 SFDVKD. The CDR3 has 14 residues. The CDR3 region has the DNA TGTGCCACCAGTCCGGGCGGGAGGGCCGCTGAGCAGTTCTTC. Residues: CATSPGGRAAEQFF.

The genes are TRBV12-3 or TRBV12-4 and TRBJ2-7, with no clear D. The CDR3 is 12 amino acids. The germline V and J ends were trimmed by 4 bases and 5 bases, with 9 bases remaining between them. The CDR3 DNA is TGTGCCAGCAGTTCCATCATCCACGAGCAGTACTTC. This encodes CASSSIIHEQYF.

The genes are TRBV5-1 and TRBJ2-5, with 10 bases that match TRBD2. The V gene's germline CDR1 is SGHRS and CDR2 YFSETQ. Trimming cost V 1 base and J 4 bases; bases outside gene matches: 7. The CDR3 extends over 16 amino acids. The CDR3 DNA reads TGCGCCAGCAGCTTGTTCCCTAGCGGGAGATCAGAGACCCAGTACTTC. Its translation: CASSLFPSGRSETQYF.

This rearrangement joins TRBV4-2 to TRBJ2-1, with TRBD2 matching over 7 bases. The trim removed 4 bases at V and 7 bases at J, leaving 7 bases unmatched. Germline assignment: CDR1 LGHNA and CDR2 YNFKEQ. The CDR3 sequence is 14 residues long. CDR3 in amino acids: CASSLGLDGNEQFF. The CDR3, as DNA: TGTGCCAGCAGCCTCGGACTAGACGGGAATGAGCAGTTCTTC.

The chain carries TRBV5-5 and TRBJ2-7; 9 bases fit TRBD1. Germline CDR1 and CDR2: SGHKS and YYEKEE (reference sequence). The CDR3 extends over 14 amino acids. V gave up 4 bases and J gave up 2 bases; unmatched junction bases: 4. The CDR3 bases are TGTGCCAGCAGCACTCGGACAGGGGCCTACGAGCAGTACTTC. Translated: CASSTRTGAYEQYF.

V and J are TRBV9 and TRBJ2-3; TRBD2 might be the D (5 bases). Germline assignment: CDR1 SGDLS and CDR2 YYNGEE. The CDR3 sequence is 16 residues long. V was trimmed by 4 bases and J by 4 bases, leaving 19 bases between them. In DNA, the CDR3 is TGTGCCAGCAGCCCCCGGGATGAGGGAATAGCAGATACGCAGTATTTT. Translating it yields CASSPRDEGIADTQYF.

J is TRBJ1-1 and V is TRBV20-1, with D uncertain. V lost 3 bases, J lost 7 bases, and 9 bases lay in between. Germline-derived CDR1 and CDR2 are DFQATT and SNEGSKA (reference sequence). This CDR3 has 11 residues. The CDR3 sequence: CSASAGSEAFF. Here the CDR3 DNA reads TGCAGTGCTAGTGCTGGGAGTGAAGCTTTCTTT.

The rearrangement joins TRBV4-3 to TRBJ1-4; TRBD1 agrees at 9 bases. Germline V gene data show CDR1 as LGHNA and CDR2 as YSLEER. J gave up 1 base and V 3 bases, and 12 bases lay outside the gene matches. This CDR3 is 19 amino acids long. The CDR3 region is CASSHYTGGAMETNEKLFF. The DNA of the CDR3 is TGCGCCAGCAGCCATTACACAGGGGGCGCAATGGAAACTAATGAAAAACTGTTTTTT.

The chain couples TRBV10-2 to TRBJ1-5, with unresolved D. The CDR3 covers 15 residues. Trimming removed 2 bases from V and 2 bases from J, with 10 bases in between. Germline V CDR1 and CDR2: WSHSY, SAAADI. CDR3 DNA sequence: TGCGCCAGCAGTGAGATGGAGGTTGGCAATCAGCCCCAGCATTTT. Its translation: CASSEMEVGNQPQHF.

This clone was seen only a few times. The chain has TRBV19 and TRBJ1-5; D may be TRBD1 (5 bases). CDR1 LNHDA and CDR2 SQIVND come from the germline V gene (reference sequence). The CDR3 is 14 residues long. Trimming left V 4 bases short and J 4 bases short, with 11 bases between. CDR3 sequence (DNA): TGTGCCAGTAGTACAAACCACAGGAATCAGCCCCAGCATTTT. Translating it yields CASSTNHRNQPQHF.

Notes on this clone: At one end, the junction sequence differs from germline, possibly due to a read error. The V gene is TRBV20-1, the J gene TRBJ2-7; TRBD1 aligns across 7 bases. The germline CDR1 and CDR2 sequences are DFQATT and SNEGSKA (reference sequence). The CDR3 runs to 18 residues. In DNA form, the CDR3 reads TGTAGTGCTAGTTATAATTACCTCCCGGGACAGCTATTACCGGAGCAGTACTTC. It translates to CSASYNYLPGQLLPEQYF.

V gene TRBV28 combines with J gene TRBJ2-1; 8 bases line up with TRBD1. Germline lookup yields CDR1 MDHEN and CDR2 SYDVKM. This CDR3 has 15 amino acids. The trim removed 3 bases at V and 9 bases at J, leaving 10 bases unmatched. The CDR3 DNA reads TGTGCCAGCAGTTTTCCGGACAGGGCCGGGGGTGAGCAGTTCTTC. It translates to CASSFPDRAGGEQFF.

The chain uses TRBV5-6 and TRBJ2-1, with 13 bases fitting TRBD2. J was trimmed by 3 bases and V by 2 bases; bases with no gene match: 11. This CDR3 has 19 residues. The V gene's germline CDR1 is SGHDT and CDR2 YYEEEE. The CDR3 sequence: CASSFTGTSGNPVYNEQFF. The DNA for the CDR3 is TGTGCCAGCAGCTTTACCGGGACTAGCGGGAATCCCGTCTACAATGAGCAGTTCTTC.

V is TRBV2 and J is TRBJ1-5, with no clear D. The V gene's germline CDR1 is SNHLY and CDR2 FYNNEI. The CDR3 loop spans 16 amino acids. V lost 6 bases to trimming and J lost 3 bases, with 18 bases between them. CDR3 DNA: TGTGCCAGCAGCCCGATTGAGGGCAGAAACAATCAGCCCCAGCATTTT. This sequence encodes CASSPIEGRNNQPQHF.